These T cell receptor beta chains were read from a single sample in a study of response to subunit inactivated influenza vaccine. From the RT-PCR reads, TCRdb called clonotypes with MiXCR, one entry per CDR3 protein. The sample has around 760,000 distinct CDR3 sequences, roughly 13% seen once. This material consisted of PBMCs from blood, taken roughly 15 days before vaccination. These receptors were collected from a middle-aged man who received an inactivated influenza vaccine. CDR3s include the opening cysteine and the closing phenylalanine or tryptophan. Each record gives: V gene, clone size, J gene, D gene, CDR3 protein, CDR3 DNA. The D gene is left open where the match is weak. Only some rows state a clone size, as once, few, many or a class for expanded clones.

>TRBV5-1|many|TRBJ1-1|.
CASSLYSTTEAFF
TGCGCCAGCAGCTTGTACAGTACCACTGAAGCTTTCTTT
>TRBV4-3|.|TRBJ2-1|.
CASSQAWRGAGLYNEQFF
TGCGCCAGCAGCCAAGCTTGGAGGGGGGCTGGGTTATACAATGAGCAGTTCTTC
>TRBV20-1|few|TRBJ2-1|.
CSAPTYLPGLQFF
TGCAGTGCTCCTACCTACTTACCGGGACTTCAGTTCTTC
>TRBV2|many|TRBJ2-1|.
CASRQQSYNEQFF
TGTGCCAGCAGACAACAGTCCTACAATGAGCAGTTCTTC
>TRBV20-1|few|TRBJ1-5|.
CSATTGFQPQHF
TGCAGTGCTACCACGGGATTTCAGCCCCAGCATTTT
>TRBV7-9|few|TRBJ2-4|.
CASSLITGTTNIQYF
TGTGCCAGCAGCTTAATTACCGGGACGACAAACATTCAGTACTTC
>TRBV12-3/TRBV12-4|many|TRBJ2-1|.
CASSPRQTYNEQFF
TGTGCCAGCAGTCCCCGACAGACCTACAATGAGCAGTTCTTC
>TRBV7-8|.|TRBJ1-5|.
CASSFRSAGAGNQPQHF
TGTGCCAGCAGCTTTCGATCCGCAGGGGCTGGCAATCAGCCCCAGCATTTT
>TRBV5-1|.|TRBJ2-6|.
CASRTVSGANVLTF
TGCGCCAGCAGAACGGTTTCTGGGGCCAACGTCCTGACTTTC
>TRBV4-3|.|TRBJ1-2|.
CASSQLPGTGYTF
TGCGCCAGCAGCCAACTGCCAGGGACTGGCTACACCTTC
>TRBV12-3/TRBV12-4|few|TRBJ1-1|TRBD1
CATTPTGGYTEAFF
TGTGCCACCACCCCGACAGGGGGGTACACTGAAGCTTTCTTT
>TRBV7-2|.|TRBJ2-1|.
CASSPLYVSNEQFF
TGTGCCAGCAGCCCCCTGTACGTGAGCAATGAGCAGTTCTTC
>TRBV7-3|few|TRBJ2-3|TRBD2
CASSAGTSAPTDTQYF
TGTGCCAGCAGCGCCGGGACTAGCGCCCCGACAGATACGCAGTATTTT
>TRBV27|.|TRBJ1-1|.
CATLAGPEAFF
TGTGCCACCCTCGCAGGACCGGAAGCTTTCTTT
>TRBV12-3/TRBV12-4|many|TRBJ2-3|TRBD2
CASSPRTSGGTDTQYF
TGTGCCAGCAGTCCAAGGACTAGCGGGGGCACAGATACGCAGTATTTT
>TRBV6-2/TRBV6-3|.|TRBJ2-5|.
CASSPRYFPSRGADRETQYF
TGTGCCAGCAGTCCACGATACTTCCCCAGCCGAGGCGCAGACAGGGAGACCCAGTACTTC
>TRBV7-9|.|TRBJ1-5|.
CASSPDGGRNQPQHF
TGTGCCAGCAGTCCGGACGGGGGTAGAAATCAGCCCCAGCATTTT
>TRBV29-1|.|TRBJ2-1|TRBD2
CSGVRSGAYNEQFF
TGCAGCGGTGTGAGGAGCGGGGCCTACAATGAGCAGTTCTTC
>TRBV11-3|.|TRBJ2-1|TRBD1
CASRMTGGLDEQFF
TGTGCCAGCAGGATGACAGGGGGCCTGGATGAGCAGTTCTTC
>TRBV20-1|.|TRBJ2-5|.
CSARRGAGVQETQYF
TGCAGTGCTAGACGGGGGGCAGGGGTCCAAGAGACCCAGTACTTC
>TRBV18|few|TRBJ1-1|.
CASSAQNRNTEAFF
TGTGCCAGCTCAGCTCAAAATCGGAACACTGAAGCTTTCTTT
>TRBV12-3/TRBV12-4|many|TRBJ2-1|TRBD1
CAIGQGYNEQFF
TGTGCCATCGGACAGGGGTACAATGAGCAGTTCTTC
>TRBV15|.|TRBJ2-7|.
CATSRDGTSRGTGEQYF
TGTGCCACCAGCAGAGACGGGACTTCCAGGGGTACGGGCGAGCAGTACTTC
>TRBV7-9|many|TRBJ1-1|TRBD1
CASSDYPGQTNTEAFF
TGTGCCAGCAGCGACTACCCGGGACAGACAAACACTGAAGCTTTCTTT
>TRBV12-3/TRBV12-4|few|TRBJ2-2|.
CASSHPKEELFF
TGTGCCAGCAGTCACCCCAAAGAGGAGCTGTTTTTT
>TRBV20-1|.|TRBJ2-1|TRBD2
CSASPLAGARNEQFF
TGCAGTGCTTCACCACTAGCGGGAGCCCGGAATGAGCAGTTCTTC